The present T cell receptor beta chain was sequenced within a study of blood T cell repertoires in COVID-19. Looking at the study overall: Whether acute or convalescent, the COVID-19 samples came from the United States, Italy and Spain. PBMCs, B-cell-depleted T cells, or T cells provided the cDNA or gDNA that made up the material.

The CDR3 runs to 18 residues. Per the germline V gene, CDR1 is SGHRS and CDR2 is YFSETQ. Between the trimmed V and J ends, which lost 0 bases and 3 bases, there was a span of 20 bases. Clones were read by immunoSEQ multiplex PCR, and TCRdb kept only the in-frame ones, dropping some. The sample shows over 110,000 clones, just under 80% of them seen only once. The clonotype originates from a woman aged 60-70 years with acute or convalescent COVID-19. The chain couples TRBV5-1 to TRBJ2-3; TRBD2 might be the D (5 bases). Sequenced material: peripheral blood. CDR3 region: CASSLAVDSELQTDTQYF. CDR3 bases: TGCGCCAGCAGCTTGGCCGTGGATAGCGAACTTCAGACAGATACGCAGTATTTT.